The TCR beta chain described here comes from a study of regulatory T cells in long-lasting Graves disease. Overall study results and limits: When disease was persistent, TRBV28, TRBJ1-2 and TRBJ2-5 were the favored segments.

This clonotype was counted ten times or more. What it binds is not known. Time point: persistent/refractory GD, antithyroid drugs over 5 years with positive TRAb. RNA isolated from PBMCs was used to make the TCR library. The TCR beta library used iRepertoire HTBI primers with Arm-PCR amplification of CDR3. Each CDR3 protein gets one entry after TCRdb re-called the multiplex PCR reads with MiXCR. The sample includes 300,000 to 350,000 distinct CDR3 sequences, around a fifth seen only once; the top ten take 25% to 35%. Germline loops: CDR1 KGHSH, CDR2 LQKENI. The CDR3 is 12 amino acids. V was clipped by 6 bases and J by 11 bases; unmatched bases: 7.

The chain carries TRBV18 and TRBJ1-5; 7 bases are a match to TRBD1. The sequence was collected from a female donor with Graves disease. The sample was peripheral blood mononuclear cells (PBMCs), taken when the disease was refractory, from a patient treated with antithyroid drugs. Here the CDR3 reads CASSERGLTQHF. Here the CDR3 DNA reads TGTGCCAGCTCGGAGAGGGGGCTGACCCAGCATTTT.